This T cell receptor (beta chain) came from a study of metastatic and nonmetastatic thyroid tumors. This clone has a single count. TCRdb re-clonotyped the PCR reads via MiXCR. This sample has around 30,000 clones, with approximately 16% found just once. None of the patients had undergone any treatment ahead of thyroid surgery. The CDR3 is made up of 16 amino acids. Germline loops: CDR1 DFQATT, CDR2 SNEGSKA (reference sequence). Trimming at V came to 2 bases and at J to 10 bases, leaving 12 bases not matched to a gene. The chain links TRBV20-1 to TRBJ2-1, with TRBD2 matching 12 bases. This TCR derives from a female donor with papillary thyroid cancer or a benign thyroid nodule (not recorded which). Some clones in this sample may be carry-over from other donors' samples. Sequenced material: blood. The CDR3 protein is CSARSPSGREGLEQFF. CDR3 DNA: TGCAGTGCTAGATCCCCTAGCGGGAGGGAAGGATTGGAGCAGTTCTTC.